The TCR beta chain under discussion was sequenced for a study of T-cell memory formation after mild COVID-19. V lost 2 bases to trimming and J lost 2 bases, with 10 bases between them. The CDR3 extends over 15 amino acids. Per germline, CDR1 MNHEY and CDR2 SVGEGT. MiXCR, run by TCRdb on the 5' RACE reads, gives a single entry per CDR3 protein. The repertoire has 250,000 to 300,000 distinct CDR3 sequences, around 17% of them found once; the top ten carry roughly 23%. The chain joins TRBV6-2 or TRBV6-3 to TRBJ1-5, with D maybe TRBD1 (6 bases). The source of this sequence is a man between 18 and 35 years old who had mild COVID-19 (a few samples of this study predate the infection). Cell type and time point are not known. The sample comprised PBMCs or a T cell subset sorted from them (not recorded which). CDR3 DNA: TGTGCCAGCAGTTACATAGGGGGGCGCAATCAGCCCCAGCATTTT. Translated: CASSYIGGRNQPQHF.